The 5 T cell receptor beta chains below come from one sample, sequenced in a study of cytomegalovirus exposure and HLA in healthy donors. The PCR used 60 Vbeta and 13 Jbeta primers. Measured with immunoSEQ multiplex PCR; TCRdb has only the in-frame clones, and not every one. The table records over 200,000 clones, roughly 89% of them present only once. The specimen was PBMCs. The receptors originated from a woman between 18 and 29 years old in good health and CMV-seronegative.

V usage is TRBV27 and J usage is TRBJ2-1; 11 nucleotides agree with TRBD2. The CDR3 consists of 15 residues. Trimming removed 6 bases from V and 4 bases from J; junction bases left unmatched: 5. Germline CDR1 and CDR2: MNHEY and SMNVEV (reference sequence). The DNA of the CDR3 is TGTGCCAGCAGGGGCGGGACTAGCGGATACAATGAGCAGTTCTTC. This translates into CASRGGTSGYNEQFF.

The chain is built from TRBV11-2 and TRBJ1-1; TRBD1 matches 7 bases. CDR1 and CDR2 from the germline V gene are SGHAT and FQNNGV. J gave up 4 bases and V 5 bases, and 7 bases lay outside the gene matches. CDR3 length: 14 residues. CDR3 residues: CASSRDRVFTEAFF. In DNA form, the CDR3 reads TGTGCCAGCAGCCGCGACAGGGTCTTCACTGAAGCTTTCTTT.

In DNA form, the CDR3 reads TGTGCCAGCAGTGAAAGCGCGGTCGGCCGATCGAGGGAGACCCAGTACTTC. It yields the protein CASSESAVGRSRETQYF. This chain connects TRBV2 to TRBJ2-5; D remains ambiguous. Between the trimmed V and J ends, which lost 2 bases and 5 bases, there was a span of 21 bases. The CDR3 spans 17 residues. The germline CDR1 and CDR2 sequences are SNHLY and FYNNEI.

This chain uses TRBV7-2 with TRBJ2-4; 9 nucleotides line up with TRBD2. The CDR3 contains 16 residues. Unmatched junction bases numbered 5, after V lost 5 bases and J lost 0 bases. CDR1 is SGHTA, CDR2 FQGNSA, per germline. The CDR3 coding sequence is TGTGCCAGCAGCCTCAGCGGGGGGCTAGCCAAAAACATTCAGTACTTC. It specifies CASSLSGGLAKNIQYF.

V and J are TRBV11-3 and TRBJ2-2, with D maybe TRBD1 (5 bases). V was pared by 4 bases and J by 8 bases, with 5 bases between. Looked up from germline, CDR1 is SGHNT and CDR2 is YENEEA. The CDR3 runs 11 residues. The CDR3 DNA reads TGTGCCAGCAGCTGGACAGGGGAGCTGTTTTTT. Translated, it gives CASSWTGELFF. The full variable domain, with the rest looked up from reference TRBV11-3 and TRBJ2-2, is EAGVVQSPRYKIIEKKQPVAFWCNPISGHNTLYWYLQNLGQGPELLIRYENEEAVDDSQLPKDRFSAERLKGVDSTLKIQPAELGDSAVYLCASSWTGELFFGEGSRLTVL.